The 7 T cell receptor beta chains below come from one sample, sequenced in a study of T-cell memory formation after mild COVID-19. One entry per CDR3 protein results from TCRdb running MiXCR on the 5' RACE reads. The sample contains approximately 150,000 distinct CDR3 sequences, about 5.5% of which appear only once. What was sequenced was PBMCs or a T cell subset sorted from them (not recorded which). Receptors originate from an adult woman who had mild COVID-19 (a few samples of this study predate the infection). Cell type and time point are not known.

Ten or more counts support this clonotype. The chain joins TRBV20-1 to TRBJ2-7; 10 bases match TRBD1. V was pared by 0 bases and J by 4 bases, with 3 bases of the junction left unmatched. CDR1 and CDR2 (germline): DFQATT, SNEGSKA (reference sequence). The CDR3 covers 14 residues. The CDR3 loop is CSARDWTGGYEQYF. CDR3 in DNA: TGCAGTGCTAGAGATTGGACAGGGGGGTACGAGCAGTACTTC.

This clonotype was seen at least ten times. The chain combines TRBV7-2 with TRBJ1-3; 9 bases fit TRBD1. Germline values: CDR1 SGHTA, CDR2 FQGNSA. With V trimmed by 4 bases and J by 4 bases, 2 bases remained unmatched. The CDR3 has 14 amino acids. Here the CDR3 DNA reads TGTGCCAGCAGCTCCGGGACAGGGGGAAACACCATATATTTT. Its protein is CASSSGTGGNTIYF.

This clonotype was picked up a small number of times. The chain links TRBV2 to TRBJ2-3, with 8 bases identical to TRBD2. The CDR3 totals 15 residues. Germline-derived CDR1 and CDR2 are SNHLY and FYNNEI. With V trimmed by 9 bases and J by 0 bases, 8 bases remained unmatched. CDR3 in amino acids: CASFRTSSSTDTQYF. CDR3 DNA: TGTGCCAGTTTTCGGACTAGCAGTAGCACAGATACGCAGTATTTT.

The rearrangement links TRBV7-9 to TRBJ1-1, with TRBD1 identical over 7 bases. With 6 bases clipped from V and 2 bases from J, the junction kept 6 bases outside the gene matches. CDR1 SEHNR and CDR2 FQNEAQ come from the germline V gene (reference sequence). The CDR3 consists of 14 residues. The CDR3 region is CASRSNRGNTEAFF. CDR3 nucleotide sequence: TGTGCCAGCAGATCTAACAGGGGAAACACTGAAGCTTTCTTT.

The V gene is TRBV10-2, the J gene TRBJ2-7; D remains ambiguous. The CDR3 sequence is 13 residues long. Germline V CDR1 and CDR2: WSHSY, SAAADI. The V gene lost 9 bases and the J gene lost 3 bases, with 15 bases spanning the gap. The CDR3 bases are TGCGCCAGTTCCGCGACAACATACTACGAGCAGTACTTC. Its protein product is CASSATTYYEQYF.

There are a few counts of this clonotype. The chain combines TRBV23-1 with TRBJ2-7; D might be TRBD2 (6 bases). TRBV23-1 is assigned to the ORF class and has an uncertain function. Trimming cost V 2 bases and J 0 bases, with 20 bases left between them. The CDR3 runs to 18 residues. The CDR3, as DNA: TGCGCCAGCAGTCAAACCCCCGGAGGGGAAATGAGCTCCTACGAGCAGTACTTC. Its translation: CASSQTPGGEMSSYEQYF.

This clonotype was seen a handful of times. The J gene is TRBJ2-1, the V gene TRBV2; D is possibly TRBD1 (7 bases). Germline CDR1 SNHLY, CDR2 FYNNEI. The CDR3 loop spans 15 amino acids. Trimming removed 4 bases at V and 6 bases at J, with 16 bases between. The CDR3, as DNA: TGTGCCAGCAGTGGGGGGGTAGGACAGGTCAATGAGCAGTTCTTC. Translation: CASSGGVGQVNEQFF.